This T cell receptor (beta chain) was identified during a study of monozygotic twins with inflammatory bowel disease. TCRdb re-called the 5' RACE reads and shows each CDR3 protein once, DNA omitted. This repertoire includes over 110,000 distinct CDR3 sequences. Germline lookup yields CDR1 SGHTA and CDR2 FQGNSA. The CDR3 loop spans 15 amino acids. Regarding this clonotype: What it binds is unknown.

Findings of the study overall: IBD patients had lower TCRbeta diversity (inverse Simpson) than healthy co-twins. Varied immunosuppressive treatments among patients may have increased repertoire variability.

Sequenced sample: blood. V usage is TRBV7-2 and J usage is TRBJ2-7; TCRdb selects TRBD2, and the lack of DNA leaves this call unchecked. This TCR came from a human donor with ulcerative colitis or Crohn's disease, or a healthy co-twin of an affected twin (not recorded which). CDR3 in amino acids: CASSFGTSGGYEQYF.